This T cell receptor beta chain was retrieved from a study of T cell changes during pregnancy in multiple sclerosis. Between the trimmed V and J ends, which lost 5 bases and 0 bases, there was a span of 11 bases. CDR1 is SGHDT, CDR2 YYEEEE, per germline. The CDR3 loop spans 14 amino acids. TCRdb's copy holds only in-frame clones and misses some; the assay was immunoSEQ multiplex PCR. Here the sample spans about 79,000 clones, over 80% being singletons. This material consisted of CD4+ T cells from peripheral blood mononuclear cells, taken in the second trimester of pregnancy. V and J are TRBV5-6 and TRBJ1-1; D not resolved. The receptor was isolated from a female donor with multiple sclerosis, enrolled in a pregnancy study. The CDR3 loop reads CASRVGRVNTEAFF. The CDR3 region has the DNA TGTGCCAGCAGGGTGGGCAGAGTGAACACTGAAGCTTTCTTT.